This entry lists 7 T cell receptor beta chains sequenced from one sample in a study of T cell changes during pregnancy in multiple sclerosis. Only in-frame clones appear in the TCRdb table, and some are missing; sequencing was by immunoSEQ multiplex PCR. The sample lists tens of thousands of clones, 93% seen once, with 2.5% in the top ten. Here the sequenced sample was peripheral blood, taken in the second trimester of pregnancy. Receptors originate from a female donor with multiple sclerosis, enrolled in a pregnancy study.

The chain links TRBV5-4 to TRBJ2-3; 9 nucleotides agree with TRBD1. The V segment lost 4 bases and the J segment 0 bases; nucleotides outside the gene matches: 9. Germline V gene lookup returns CDR1 SGHNT and CDR2 YYREEE (reference sequence). The CDR3 extends over 17 amino acids. The CDR3 loop is CASSPPSDRGSTDTQYF. The DNA for the CDR3 is TGTGCCAGCAGCCCCCCCTCCGACAGGGGGAGCACAGATACGCAGTATTTT.

The chain employs TRBV4-1 and TRBJ2-1; no firm D call. Looked up from germline, CDR1 is MGHRA and CDR2 is YSYEKL. Trimming took off 0 bases at V and 6 bases at J, with 6 bases between the two ends. The CDR3 is made up of 13 amino acids. The CDR3 loop is CASSQEGVNEQFF. CDR3 DNA: TGCGCCAGCAGCCAAGAAGGAGTCAATGAGCAGTTCTTC.

The rearrangement links TRBV27 to TRBJ1-5, with D unclear. V lost 6 bases to trimming and J lost 2 bases, with 14 bases between them. Germline CDR1 and CDR2: MNHEY and SMNVEV (reference sequence). The CDR3 length is 15 residues. The CDR3 bases are TGTGCCAGCAGAGGCGCGGGGTCTGGCAATCAGCCCCAGCATTTT. This sequence encodes CASRGAGSGNQPQHF.

This chain links TRBV14 with TRBJ2-1; D is perhaps TRBD2 (5 bases). V lost 0 bases and J lost 6, with 18 bases in between. This CDR3 contains 17 residues. Per germline, CDR1 SGHDN and CDR2 FVKESK. In DNA, the CDR3 is TGTGCCAGCAGCCAAGATTCGGTACGGCTAGCTGGCAATGAGCAGTTCTTC. Residues: CASSQDSVRLAGNEQFF.

The genes are TRBV7-9 and TRBJ1-5; 8 bases agree with TRBD1. The junction had 2 bases not matched to a gene; V was cut back by 2 bases and J by 2 bases. The CDR3 contains 15 residues. Germline values: CDR1 SEHNR, CDR2 FQNEAQ (reference sequence). This CDR3 reads CASSLRGQGNQPQHF. CDR3 DNA sequence: TGTGCCAGCAGCTTAAGGGGACAGGGCAATCAGCCCCAGCATTTT.

The chain uses TRBV12-1 and TRBJ1-1; the D call TRBD1 from the table was never checked on the DNA. TRBV12-1 is termed a pseudogene. This CDR3 is built from 12 residues. CDR3 sequence reads: CASSPSTGRAFF. In DNA, the CDR3 is TGTGCCAGCAGCCCGTCGACAGGGCGGGCTTTCTTT.

The chain links TRBV9 to TRBJ2-1; 8 bases line up with TRBD1. The germline V gene has CDR1 SGDLS and CDR2 YYNGEE. This CDR3 has 15 residues. The V gene end was trimmed by 0 bases and the J gene end by 6 bases; junction bases not matched to a gene: 5. The CDR3 spells CASSVGETGVNEQFF. CDR3 nucleotide sequence: TGTGCCAGCAGCGTAGGGGAGACAGGGGTCAATGAGCAGTTCTTC.